This T cell receptor (beta chain) was recovered during a study of blood T cell repertoires in COVID-19. Study-level background: Italy, Spain and the United States were the sources of the convalescent and acute COVID-19 samples.

In the original workflow: Amplification from reference gene primers served as the basis for estimated nucleated cell counts. Profiling relied on immunoSEQ multiplex PCR, and the TCRdb table lists in-frame clones only, not all of them. V, J and clone size were drawn from that table, and D and trimming were deduced from the DNA. In the table there are approximately 74,000 clones, roughly 87% of which are singletons. The CDR3 length is 12 residues. Trimming left V 6 bases short and J 6 bases short, with 8 bases between. Germline loops: CDR1 ENHRY, CDR2 SYGVKD. The table lists this clone with a count of one.

The sample comprised peripheral blood. The chain is built from TRBV10-3 and TRBJ2-2; D is unclear. The receptor's source is a man aged 70 or older with acute or convalescent COVID-19. Here the CDR3 reads CAISPVAGELFF. In DNA, the CDR3 is TGTGCCATCAGCCCCGTAGCCGGGGAGCTGTTTTTT.